These T cell receptor beta chains were read from a single sample in a study of cytomegalovirus exposure and HLA in healthy donors. Profiling relied on immunoSEQ multiplex PCR, and the TCRdb table lists in-frame clones only, not all of them. Of about 140,000 clones in the sample, roughly 79% were seen once. Sequencing used PBMCs. The receptors come from a woman aged 55-70 years in good health and CMV-seropositive. The CDR3 runs from the conserved cysteine through the conserved F or W. Each record gives: clone size, J gene, V gene, D gene, CDR3 DNA, CDR3 protein. A D gene is named only where the DNA matches it firmly. Rows may omit the clone size; those that give it use once, few, many or a size class.

.,TRBJ2-7,TRBV4-3,TRBD2,TGCGCCAGCAGCCAGCTGTGGGAGGGCTCCTACGAGCAGTACTTC,CASSQLWEGSYEQYF
.,TRBJ2-7,TRBV27,TRBD2,TGTGCCAGCAGTTTGTCGGCGAGCGGGAGTTACGAGCAGTACTTC,CASSLSASGSYEQYF
.,TRBJ1-1,TRBV19,TRBD1,TGTGCCAGTAGGACGAGGGGGACAGGGGGCAAGGGGACTGAAGCTTTCTTT,CASRTRGTGGKGTEAFF
.,TRBJ1-5,TRBV6-1,.,TGTGCCAGCAGTGATAGGGGTAGCAATCAGCCCCAGCATTTT,CASSDRGSNQPQHF
.,TRBJ2-7,TRBV10-3,TRBD1,TGTGCCATCAGTGAGTCGGCAGGGGGCCTCTACGAGCAGTACTTC,CAISESAGGLYEQYF
.,TRBJ2-7,TRBV4-2,.,TGTGCCAGCAGCCTATTCAGTTCATTGGGCAGGGATGGCTACGAGCAGTACTTC,CASSLFSSLGRDGYEQYF
.,TRBJ2-7,TRBV9,TRBD2,TGTGCCAGCAGCCCGGTGAGCGGGGGCTACGAGCAGTACTTC,CASSPVSGGYEQYF
.,TRBJ2-7,TRBV4-1,TRBD2,TGCGCCAGCAGCCAAGATATTAGCGGGAGGGGGGACGAGCAGTACTTC,CASSQDISGRGDEQYF
.,TRBJ2-7,TRBV5-6,TRBD2,TGTGCCAGCAGCTTGGACTTCGCTAGCGGGAGCTACGAGCAGTACTTC,CASSLDFASGSYEQYF
.,TRBJ1-5,TRBV19,.,TGTGCCAGTAGTATGGCGGGGCAGCCCCAGCATTTT,CASSMAGQPQHF
.,TRBJ2-2,TRBV19,TRBD1,TGTGCCAGTAACACCCGGGACAGGGATTGGACCGGGGAGCTGTTTTTT,CASNTRDRDWTGELFF
.,TRBJ2-1,TRBV4-3,TRBD2,TGCGCCAGCAGCCACGGACTAGCGGGAGGGCCCTCCTACAATGAGCAGTTCTTC,CASSHGLAGGPSYNEQFF
once,TRBJ1-5,TRBV19,.,TGTGCCAGTAGCCCCCAGGTCAATCAGCCCCAGCATTTT,CASSPQVNQPQHF
.,TRBJ2-5,TRBV5-1,TRBD1,TGCGCCAGCAGCTATCAGGGGGCGGAGGAGCAGTACTTC,CASSYQGAEEQYF
.,TRBJ1-5,TRBV11-2,.,TGTGCCAGCAGCTTAGGGGTGACACTCAATCAGCCCCAGCATTTT,CASSLGVTLNQPQHF
.,TRBJ2-7,TRBV7-9,.,TGTGCCAGCAGCTCCCCCAGGGCGGAGGGCGAGCAGTACTTC,CASSSPRAEGEQYF